This TCR beta chain was identified in a study of identical twins. CDR3 length: 15 residues. With 0 bases clipped from V and 7 bases from J, the junction kept 4 bases outside the gene matches. The V gene's germline CDR1 is LGHNA and CDR2 YSLEER. This clonotype was observed many times. Its antigen is undetermined. Study conclusions and caveats: Insertions ran lower in abundant cord blood beta clonotypes, though not in memory repertoires. Out-of-frame alpha sequences common to twins exhibited a surplus of low generation probability. Conclusions rested on cross-sectional statistics rather than following the same donors. Invariant MAIT and iNKT cells could partly confound zero-insertion analyses.

TCRdb analysed the 5' RACE reads with MiXCR anew, one entry per CDR3 protein. The sample carries roughly 700,000 distinct CDR3 sequences, approximately 9% recorded once. The sample was also linked to a second study, of yellow fever vaccine responses in identical twins.

The source is a woman between 18 and 30 years old in good health. The chain couples TRBV4-3 to TRBJ2-2, with 8 positions matching TRBD2. Material for sequencing was PBMCs. The CDR3 DNA follows: TGCGCCAGCAGCCAAGAGACTAGCGCAATCGGGGAGCTGTTTTTT. It translates to CASSQETSAIGELFF.